This entry lists 25 T cell receptor beta chains sequenced from one sample in a study of blood T cell repertoires in COVID-19. Data came from immunoSEQ multiplex PCR; TCRdb stores just in-frame clones and leaves some out. Here the sample spans 330,000 or so clones, almost 90% being singletons. The specimen sequenced was PBMCs or T cells enriched from blood (not recorded which). These TCRs come from a woman aged 25 to 45 who had been exposed to COVID-19.

This clone is a singleton in its sample. The rearrangement links TRBV24-1 to TRBJ1-2; no clear D. Trimming took 7 bases from V and 1 from J, leaving 12 bases between them. The CDR3 consists of 14 residues. Germline V gene lookup returns CDR1 KGHDR and CDR2 SFDVKD. CDR3 amino acids: CATSDTNHNYGYTF. Here the CDR3 DNA reads TGTGCCACCAGCGACACCAACCATAACTATGGCTACACCTTC.

The gene calls are TRBV19 and TRBJ1-1, with D unresolved. The CDR3 is 12 residues long. CDR1 is LNHDA, CDR2 SQIVND, per germline (reference sequence). Trimming removed 4 bases at V and 8 bases at J, with 11 bases between. CDR3 DNA sequence: TGTGCCAGTAGTACCGGAGTCCTAGAAGCTTTCTTT. It translates to CASSTGVLEAFF.

J is TRBJ1-1 and V is TRBV3-1 (or the pseudogene TRBV3-2); D is perhaps TRBD1 (5 bases). The CDR3 totals 13 residues. V was trimmed by 1 base and J by 8 bases, leaving 11 bases between them. Germline V gene sequence: CDR1 LGHDT, CDR2 YNNKEL (reference sequence). CDR3 residues: CASSQVFGGEAFF. For the CDR3, the DNA is TGTGCCAGCAGCCAAGTATTCGGGGGAGAAGCTTTCTTT.

The chain recombines TRBV6-5 with TRBJ2-5, with D perhaps TRBD2 (5 bases). This CDR3 is 14 amino acids long. With 2 bases removed from V and 5 bases from J, the gap between germline ends came to 12 bases. Germline-derived CDR1 and CDR2 are MNHEY and SVGAGI. The CDR3 DNA sequence: TGTGCCAGCAGTTACGATTGGGAGCGGGAGACCCAGTACTTC. It is translated as CASSYDWERETQYF.

The rearrangement joins TRBV27 to TRBJ2-3, with D perhaps TRBD2 (5 bases). V dropped 5 bases and J dropped 0 bases, with 15 bases sitting between them. CDR3 size: 16 residues. CDR1 and CDR2 (germline): MNHEY, SMNVEV (reference sequence). The CDR3 coding sequence is TGTGCCAGCAGTGCGTGGGCTAGCCGTAGCACAGATACGCAGTATTTT. It translates to CASSAWASRSTDTQYF.

The chain carries TRBV18 and TRBJ2-3; D not certain. In germline, CDR1 is KGHSH, CDR2 LQKENI. The length of the CDR3 is 14 residues. V was shortened by 5 bases and J by 4 bases, with 13 bases between the two germline ends. DNA for the CDR3: TGTGCCAGCTCAGGTAGCATGGTTGCAGATACGCAGTATTTT. It translates to CASSGSMVADTQYF.

This clone appeared a single time. The chain joins TRBV27 to TRBJ2-3; weak D call: TRBD2 (7 bases). This CDR3 is 14 amino acids long. CDR1 and CDR2 (germline): MNHEY, SMNVEV (reference sequence). The V gene lost 7 bases and the J gene lost 1 base, with 12 bases spanning the gap. CDR3: CASTRGAGTDTQYF. In DNA, the CDR3 is TGTGCCAGCACCCGGGGGGCGGGCACAGATACGCAGTATTTT.

This chain uses TRBV5-1 with TRBJ2-7; D gene unclear. Looked up from germline, CDR1 is SGHRS and CDR2 is YFSETQ. V lost 1 base and J lost 0, with 8 bases in between. The CDR3 has 14 amino acids. The CDR3 loop is CASSLIYSSYEQYF. Here the CDR3 DNA reads TGCGCCAGCAGCTTGATCTACAGCTCCTACGAGCAGTACTTC.

This chain uses TRBV18 with TRBJ1-3; D unclear. The germline CDR1 and CDR2 sequences are KGHSH and LQKENI. Trimming shortened V by 6 bases and J by 0 bases, and 15 bases separated the two germline ends. The CDR3 has 16 residues. The CDR3 here is CASSFSRGNSGNTIYF. CDR3 sequence (DNA): TGTGCCAGCTCTTTCTCGAGAGGGAACTCTGGAAACACCATATATTTT.

V and J are TRBV2 and TRBJ2-1; 14 positions agree with TRBD2. After removal of 6 bases from V and 3 bases from J, the junction contained 4 bases not matched to a gene. CDR1 and CDR2 from the germline V gene are SNHLY and FYNNEI. This CDR3 has 16 amino acids. The CDR3 DNA follows: TGTGCCAGCAGCGGGACTAGCGGGAGCGGCTACAATGAGCAGTTCTTC. It specifies CASSGTSGSGYNEQFF.

This rearrangement joins TRBV6-2 or TRBV6-3 to TRBJ2-7, with 7 bases that match TRBD2. This CDR3 has 15 amino acids. Germline assignment: CDR1 MNHEY and CDR2 SVGEGT. With 0 bases clipped from V and 0 bases from J, the junction kept 2 bases outside the gene matches. The CDR3 sequence is CASSYSGGGSYEQYF. CDR3 sequence (DNA): TGTGCCAGCAGTTACTCGGGGGGGGGCTCCTACGAGCAGTACTTC.

Details on this clone: Other DNA sequences of this sample code for an identical CDR3. The chain recombines TRBV12-3 or TRBV12-4 with TRBJ2-1; maybe TRBD2 (5 bases). With 3 bases removed from V and 4 bases from J, the gap between germline ends came to 7 bases. The CDR3 contains 13 residues. The CDR3 is CASSLGGYNEQFF. CDR3 bases: TGTGCCAGCAGTTTGGGCGGGTACAATGAGCAGTTCTTC.

The rearrangement joins TRBV7-6 to TRBJ1-2; 7 nucleotides line up with TRBD1. Trimming at V came to 4 bases and at J to 7 bases, leaving 6 bases not matched to a gene. Germline V CDR1 and CDR2: SGHVS, FNYEAQ. The length of the CDR3 is 13 residues. The CDR3: CASSSQGSSGYTF. The CDR3 DNA reads as TGTGCCAGCAGCTCACAGGGGAGTTCTGGCTACACCTTC.

This chain joins TRBV3-1 (or the pseudogene TRBV3-2) and TRBJ2-1; TRBD2 agrees at 8 bases. V shed 3 bases, J shed 3 bases, and the junction held 7 bases outside the gene matches. CDR1 and CDR2 (germline): LGHDT, YNNKEL (reference sequence). CDR3 length equals 16 residues. The CDR3 bases are TGTGCCAGCAGCCACTTCCCGGGAGGGAACTACAATGAGCAGTTCTTC. Protein sequence: CASSHFPGGNYNEQFF.

The chain recombines TRBV14 with TRBJ1-3; D unclear. The CDR3 sequence is 15 residues long. V gave up 2 bases and J gave up 6 bases, with 14 bases separating them. Germline V gene sequence: CDR1 SGHDN, CDR2 FVKESK. This CDR3 reads CASSQLGGLENTIYF. CDR3 DNA: TGTGCCAGCAGCCAATTGGGAGGATTAGAAAACACCATATATTTT.

About this clone: At one end, the junction sequence differs from germline, possibly due to a read error. V is TRBV9 and J is TRBJ2-1, with 9 nucleotides matching TRBD1. The CDR3 contains 13 residues. In germline, CDR1 is SGDLS, CDR2 YYNGEE. In nucleotides, the CDR3 is TGTGCCAGCAGCCTAAAGATCGGGACAGGGCACCTCTTC. It yields the protein CASSLKIGTGHLF.

This chain joins TRBV19 and TRBJ1-1; TRBD1 matches at 8 bases. The V gene's germline CDR1 is LNHDA and CDR2 SQIVND (reference sequence). Trimming took 6 bases from V and 4 from J; bases not matched to a gene: 4. This CDR3 is built from 13 residues. The CDR3 DNA reads TGTGCCAGTAGCACTCAGGGGGCCACTGAAGCTTTCTTT. Translating it yields CASSTQGATEAFF.

The rearrangement joins TRBV7-9 to TRBJ1-1; D possibly corresponds to TRBD1 (5 bases). Trimming pared 4 bases from V and 4 bases from J, leaving 19 bases between. Germline V gene data show CDR1 as SEHNR and CDR2 as FQNEAQ (reference sequence). This CDR3 region has 16 residues. DNA for the CDR3: TGTGCCAGCAGCTCAAATCTCCAGGGTAGGGGCACTGAAGCTTTCTTT. As protein: CASSSNLQGRGTEAFF.

This clone showed up just a few times. V and J are TRBV6-4 and TRBJ2-3, with TRBD1 matching 9 bases. This CDR3 contains 15 residues. V shed 4 bases and J 2 bases; nucleotides not matched to a gene: 4. Germline CDR1 and CDR2: MRHNA and SNTAGT. The CDR3 here is CASSAGTGHTDTQYF. CDR3 in DNA: TGTGCCAGCAGTGCCGGGACAGGGCACACAGATACGCAGTATTTT.

CDR3: CASSIWQNTEAFF. As DNA, the CDR3 is TGTGCCAGTAGTATTTGGCAGAACACTGAAGCTTTCTTT. The chain carries TRBV19 and TRBJ1-1; no reliable D call. V lost 3 bases and J 1 base, leaving 6 bases between the germline ends. Germline-derived CDR1 and CDR2 are LNHDA and SQIVND (reference sequence). This CDR3 is built from 13 residues.

This rearrangement joins TRBV28 to TRBJ2-2; D unresolved. The CDR3 is 13 amino acids. Trimming took off 6 bases at V and 7 bases at J, with 12 bases between the two ends. Per germline, CDR1 MDHEN and CDR2 SYDVKM. The CDR3 coding sequence is TGTGCCAGCAGCTTCCCCCGGAGCGGGGAGCTGTTTTTT. Protein: CASSFPRSGELFF.

The J gene is TRBJ2-7, the V gene TRBV6-5, with 7 bases identical to TRBD2. The junction had 11 bases not matched to a gene; V was cut back by 4 bases and J by 2 bases. Germline CDR1 MNHEY, CDR2 SVGAGI. This CDR3 is 16 amino acids long. CDR3 in DNA: TGTGCCAGCAGTTCCCTTTCGGGAGGAAAGGCCTACGAGCAGTACTTC. As protein: CASSSLSGGKAYEQYF.

On this clone: Other DNA sequences from this sample encode an identical CDR3 as well. The chain uses TRBV9 and TRBJ1-5; 8 nucleotides agree with TRBD1. Germline loops: CDR1 SGDLS, CDR2 YYNGEE. This CDR3 spans 14 amino acids. V lost 4 bases and J lost 2; bases outside the gene matches: 2. CDR3 protein: CASSPTGGNQPQHF. The CDR3 DNA follows: TGTGCCAGCAGCCCGACAGGGGGCAATCAGCCCCAGCATTTT.

V usage is TRBV15 and J usage is TRBJ1-5; possibly TRBD1 for D (5 bases). This CDR3 comprises 15 residues. Germline V gene sequence: CDR1 LNHNV, CDR2 YYDKDF (reference sequence). V was pared by 0 bases and J by 11 bases, with 17 bases between. CDR3 protein: CATSRDKGNSWSQHF. CDR3 nucleotide sequence: TGTGCCACCAGCAGAGATAAGGGGAACAGTTGGTCCCAGCATTTT.

V usage is TRBV11-2 and J usage is TRBJ1-2; D not certain. The CDR3 covers 15 residues. The V end was cut by 2 bases, the J end by 0 bases, with 10 bases between. Germline values: CDR1 SGHAT, CDR2 FQNNGV. CDR3 loop: CASSLSGSANYGYTF. Written as DNA, the CDR3 is TGTGCCAGCAGCTTATCGGGAAGTGCTAACTATGGCTACACCTTC.